These 30 T cell receptor beta chains were all obtained from the same sample, sequenced in a study of cytomegalovirus exposure and HLA in healthy donors. It was with 60 Vbeta and 13 Jbeta primers that the PCR ran. Profiled with immunoSEQ multiplex PCR; TCRdb holds only in-frame clones, not every one. The top ten clones hold about 0.97% of a sample with over 110,000 clones, over 70% of them seen once. Input material: PBMCs. The receptor set was obtained from a man between 18 and 29 years old in good health and CMV-seronegative.

The chain couples TRBV18 to TRBJ2-7, with D tentatively TRBD1 (6 bases). V was trimmed by 3 bases and J by 0 bases, leaving 9 bases between them. Germline V lookup: CDR1 KGHSH, CDR2 LQKENI. The CDR3 length is 14 residues. CDR3 amino acids: CASSPGTHSYEQYF. CDR3 coding DNA: TGTGCCAGCTCACCCGGGACACACTCCTACGAGCAGTACTTC.

V and J are TRBV6-1 and TRBJ2-5; TRBD1 might be the D (6 bases). The DNA matches TRBJ2-7 better at its end, which makes the J call doubtful. The length of the CDR3 is 14 residues. Germline assignment: CDR1 MNHNS and CDR2 SASEGT. The CDR3, as DNA: TGTGCCAGCAGTTTCCGGGACAATACCTACGAGCAGTACTTC. Translated: CASSFRDNTYEQYF.

This clone has only one observation. V usage is TRBV19 and J usage is TRBJ2-2; 8 bases are shared with TRBD1. Germline loops: CDR1 LNHDA, CDR2 SQIVND (reference sequence). The V and J ends lost 5 bases and 8 bases, in that order; junction bases with no gene match: 7. The CDR3 covers 14 residues. As DNA, the CDR3 is TGTGCCAGTAGTCTGGGGACAGGTCAGGGGGAGCTGTTTTTT. Encoded protein: CASSLGTGQGELFF. Supplemented by reference TRBV19 and TRBJ2-2, the full variable domain reads DGGITQSPKYLFRKEGQNVTLSCEQNLNHDAMYWYRQDPGQGLRLIYYSQIVNDFQKGDIAEGYSVSREKKESFPLTVTSAQKNPTAFYLCASSLGTGQGELFFGEGSRLTVL.

The chain joins TRBV5-1 to TRBJ2-1; tentatively, D is TRBD1 (5 bases). The germline V gene encodes CDR1 SGHRS and CDR2 YFSETQ. V was pared by 0 bases and J by 10 bases, with 14 bases between. This CDR3 spans 14 amino acids. The CDR3 loop reads CASSLAEQGREQFF. The CDR3 DNA is TGCGCCAGCAGCTTGGCCGAGCAGGGTCGGGAGCAGTTCTTC.

The sample holds one count of this clone. This chain joins TRBV5-4 and TRBJ1-6, with D possibly TRBD1 on 6 matching bases. V lost 3 bases and J 6 bases, leaving 13 bases between the germline ends. The CDR3 is made up of 15 amino acids. Germline values: CDR1 SGHNT, CDR2 YYREEE (reference sequence). CDR3 amino acids: CASSSQQGGNSPLHF. Here the CDR3 DNA reads TGTGCCAGCAGCTCCCAACAGGGTGGTAATTCACCCCTCCACTTT.

This clone occurred once. The chain uses TRBV2 and TRBJ2-1, with D possibly being TRBD2 (5 bases). The V and J ends lost 6 bases and 14 bases respectively, with 17 bases between them. The CDR3 length is 12 residues. Germline CDR1 SNHLY, CDR2 FYNNEI. CDR3 amino acids: CASRGQVLEEFF. CDR3 DNA sequence: TGTGCCAGCAGGGGTCAAGTGTTGGAGGAGTTCTTC.

The J gene is TRBJ1-3, the V gene TRBV6-1; TRBD1 matches at 7 bases. CDR3 size: 15 residues. Germline CDR1 and CDR2: MNHNS and SASEGT. The J segment lost 3 bases and the V segment lost 5 bases, leaving 7 bases of the junction unmatched. CDR3 bases: TGTGCCAGCAGTCCCGGACAGGCCAGTGGAAACACCATATATTTT. Protein product: CASSPGQASGNTIYF.

The V call is TRBV19, the J call TRBJ1-6, with D perhaps matching TRBD1 (6 bases). Germline V gene sequence: CDR1 LNHDA, CDR2 SQIVND (reference sequence). The CDR3 is 16 residues long. Trimming took off 1 base at V and 7 bases at J, with 14 bases between the two ends. The CDR3 spells CASSIVWTVKNSPLHF. The CDR3 DNA sequence: TGTGCCAGTAGTATAGTTTGGACAGTGAAGAATTCACCCCTCCACTTT.

A few counts support this clone. The chain recombines TRBV19 with TRBJ1-2, with 8 bases lining up with TRBD1. V dropped 10 bases and J dropped 6; count of bases not matched to a gene: 4. The CDR3 runs to 11 residues. Germline CDR1 reads LNHDA; CDR2 reads SQIVND (reference sequence). CDR3 coding DNA: TGTGCCATTACGGACAGGGATGGCTACACCTTC. This sequence encodes CAITDRDGYTF.

The chain joins TRBV7-9 to TRBJ2-1, with 8 nucleotides matching TRBD1. After removal of 1 base from V and 7 bases from J, the junction contained 6 bases not matched to a gene. CDR1 and CDR2 from the germline V gene are SEHNR and FQNEAQ (reference sequence). The CDR3 totals 15 residues. The CDR3 here is CASSLVQGGWNEQFF. The CDR3 nucleotides read TGTGCCAGCAGCTTAGTACAGGGGGGATGGAATGAGCAGTTCTTC.

The V and J genes are TRBV18 and TRBJ2-7, with a weak D call TRBD2 (6 bases). The CDR3 consists of 15 residues. Trimming removed 3 bases at V and 0 bases at J, with 12 bases between. Germline CDR1 and CDR2: KGHSH and LQKENI. Here the CDR3 DNA reads TGTGCCAGCTCACCCGGACTGGGGGGCTCCTACGAGCAGTACTTC. Amino acid sequence: CASSPGLGGSYEQYF.

The V call is TRBV2, the J call TRBJ1-2; no clear D. Germline assignment: CDR1 SNHLY and CDR2 FYNNEI. V lost 2 bases and J lost 4, with 20 bases in between. The CDR3 covers 17 residues. The CDR3 protein is CASSEKVGGSGGYGYTF. CDR3 sequence (DNA): TGTGCCAGCAGTGAAAAAGTCGGCGGCTCGGGAGGCTATGGCTACACCTTC.

The V and J genes are TRBV19 and TRBJ1-5; D gene ambiguous. CDR1 and CDR2 (germline): LNHDA, SQIVND (reference sequence). Trimming removed 4 bases from V and 2 bases from J, with 6 bases in between. CDR3 length: 13 residues. This CDR3 is CASSTQGNQPQHF. Written as DNA, the CDR3 is TGTGCCAGTAGTACCCAGGGCAATCAGCCCCAGCATTTT.

Details on this clone: The sample holds other DNA sequences that translate to the same CDR3. The J gene is TRBJ2-7, the V gene TRBV9, with D perhaps matching TRBD1 (7 bases). Per germline, CDR1 SGDLS and CDR2 YYNGEE. V lost 3 bases and J lost 0, with 16 bases in between. This CDR3 contains 16 residues. The CDR3 region is CASSAGGTVSSYEQYF. CDR3 coding DNA: TGTGCCAGCAGCGCAGGGGGGACCGTGAGCTCCTACGAGCAGTACTTC.

V and J are TRBV27 and TRBJ1-1; 9 bases line up with TRBD1. V shed 6 bases, J shed 4 bases, and the junction held 6 bases outside the gene matches. From germline, CDR1 is MNHEY and CDR2 SMNVEV (reference sequence). There are 14 residues in the CDR3. This CDR3 is CASRPTGGSTEAFF. In DNA, the CDR3 is TGTGCCAGCAGACCGACAGGGGGGAGCACTGAAGCTTTCTTT.

DNA of the CDR3: TGTGCCTGGAGTGTCGGGGGGTACGAGCAGTACTTC. It codes for CAWSVGGYEQYF. This chain links TRBV30 with TRBJ2-7; 7 bases fit TRBD2. V lost 0 bases, J lost 4 bases, and 0 bases stayed unmatched. Germline V gene sequence: CDR1 GTSNPN, CDR2 SVGIG (reference sequence). The CDR3 has 12 amino acids.

V gene TRBV7-2 combines with J gene TRBJ1-4; TRBD1 matches 7 bases. J lost 4 bases, V lost 1 base, and 3 bases had no gene match. Germline V gives CDR1 SGHTA, CDR2 FQGNSA. The CDR3 covers 15 residues. The CDR3 sequence is CASSLVGDSNEKLFF. CDR3 nucleotide sequence: TGTGCCAGCAGCTTAGTTGGGGACAGTAATGAAAAACTGTTTTTT.

Details on this clone: At one of its ends the junction is not consistent with the germline gene, which may arise from a read error. This chain uses TRBV7-9 with TRBJ2-7; D may be TRBD1 (6 bases). The germline CDR1 and CDR2 sequences are SEHNR and FQNEAQ (reference sequence). The CDR3 covers 12 residues. The CDR3 coding sequence is TGTTCCAGCAGCTTAGGGGTAGGGGGGCAGTACTTC. Amino acids: CSSSLGVGGQYF.

The count of this clone is one. This chain connects TRBV12-5 to TRBJ1-5, with a possible D match to TRBD1 (5 bases). The CDR3 has 15 amino acids. From germline, CDR1 is LGHNT and CDR2 FRNRAP. Trimming took 5 bases from V and 0 from J, leaving 11 bases between them. The CDR3 DNA is TGTGCTAGTGGTATGGGACTTACTAGCAATCAGCCCCAGCATTTT. It codes for CASGMGLTSNQPQHF.

The V gene is TRBV6-5, the J gene TRBJ2-7; 8 nucleotides align to TRBD1. The CDR3 is 14 amino acids. J lost 2 bases, V lost 2 bases, and 2 bases had no gene match. From germline, CDR1 is MNHEY and CDR2 SVGAGI. This chain's CDR3 is CASSYGTGAYEQYF. In nucleotides, the CDR3 is TGTGCCAGCAGTTACGGGACAGGAGCCTACGAGCAGTACTTC.

This chain connects TRBV7-2 to TRBJ1-2, with a weak D call TRBD1 (6 bases). With 2 bases removed from V and 7 bases from J, the gap between germline ends came to 14 bases. Per germline, CDR1 SGHTA and CDR2 FQGNSA. This CDR3 has 14 residues. CDR3 DNA sequence: TGTGCCAGCAGCTTATCAGCTCCAGGGGCTGGCTACACCTTC. Its translation: CASSLSAPGAGYTF.

This clone was observed a single time. The chain is built from TRBV13 and TRBJ2-5; 11 bases agree with TRBD2. CDR3 length equals 16 residues. The germline V gene has CDR1 PRHDT and CDR2 FYEKMQ (reference sequence). After removal of 1 base from V and 4 bases from J, the junction contained 5 bases not matched to a gene. DNA of the CDR3: TGTGCCAGCAGCTTAGATAGCGGGGGGGCCGGAGAGACCCAGTACTTC. This translates into CASSLDSGGAGETQYF.

The rearrangement joins TRBV2 to TRBJ1-1, with a weak D call TRBD1 (5 bases). The CDR3 contains 12 residues. CDR1 is SNHLY, CDR2 FYNNEI, per germline. Trimming pared 11 bases from V and 5 bases from J, leaving 15 bases between. As DNA, the CDR3 is TGTGCCTCCTTGAGCGGGGGGACTGAAGCTTTCTTT. This encodes CASLSGGTEAFF.

As concerns this clone: Germline is not matched at one junction end, which may reflect a read error. The chain employs TRBV9 and TRBJ2-1; D may be TRBD2 (5 bases). This CDR3 has 13 residues. Germline CDR1 reads SGDLS; CDR2 reads YYNGEE. The CDR3 region has the DNA TGTGCCAGCAGCGCCTCAAGCGGTAGTCGGGTAATCTTC. Translation gives CASSASSGSRVIF.

The genes are TRBV25-1 and TRBJ2-1; the match to TRBD1 covers 8 bases. The germline CDR1 and CDR2 sequences are MGHDK and SYGVNS. V was clipped by 3 bases and J by 7 bases; unmatched bases: 5. The CDR3 has 14 residues. The CDR3 loop is CASSDAGGWNEQFF. For the CDR3, the DNA is TGTGCCAGCAGTGACGCAGGGGGCTGGAATGAGCAGTTCTTC.

The chain joins TRBV19 to TRBJ2-7, with D perhaps TRBD1 (5 bases). This CDR3 has 14 amino acids. Germline values: CDR1 LNHDA, CDR2 SQIVND (reference sequence). The V gene lost 5 bases and the J gene lost 4 bases, with 15 bases spanning the gap. CDR3 sequence: CASSGLKGRYEQYF. The DNA for the CDR3 is TGTGCCAGTAGTGGCTTAAAGGGGCGATACGAGCAGTACTTC.

The V and J genes are TRBV13 and TRBJ2-7, with TRBD1 as a possible D gene (6 bases). CDR1 and CDR2 from the germline V gene are PRHDT and FYEKMQ (reference sequence). The CDR3 contains 15 residues. V was cut by 5 bases and J by 2 bases, with 16 bases left in between. Written as DNA, the CDR3 is TGTGCCAGCAGCCTAAACCCGACAGGAACCTACGAGCAGTACTTC. This encodes CASSLNPTGTYEQYF.

This chain connects TRBV18 to TRBJ1-6, with a possible D match to TRBD1 (5 bases). The CDR3 is 12 amino acids. CDR1 is KGHSH, CDR2 LQKENI, per germline. Deletions cut 3 bases from V and 10 bases from J, with 7 bases between. In nucleotides, the CDR3 is TGTGCCAGCTCACCGGGGGGATCACCCCTCCACTTT. This sequence encodes CASSPGGSPLHF.

This clone has only one observation. The chain uses TRBV18 and TRBJ2-1; the D gene is possibly TRBD1 (6 bases). V dropped 2 bases and J dropped 4 bases, with 15 bases sitting between them. The CDR3 loop spans 16 amino acids. The germline CDR1 and CDR2 sequences are KGHSH and LQKENI. The chain's CDR3 is CASSPRRDIPYNEQFF. The CDR3 DNA reads as TGTGCCAGCTCACCAAGAAGGGACATCCCATACAATGAGCAGTTCTTC.

This chain uses TRBV20-1 with TRBJ1-1; D might be TRBD1 (6 bases). This CDR3 has 11 amino acids. V was shortened by 3 bases and J by 5 bases, with 7 bases between the two germline ends. The germline CDR1 and CDR2 sequences are DFQATT and SNEGSKA (reference sequence). CDR3 residues: CSASRGTEAFF. The DNA for the CDR3 is TGCAGTGCTAGCAGGGGAACTGAAGCTTTCTTT.